These T cell receptor beta chains were read from a single sample in a study of CD8 T cells in ankylosing spondylitis. Each CDR3 protein gets one entry after TCRdb re-called the 5' RACE reads with MiXCR. The sample has 250,000 to 300,000 distinct CDR3 sequences, roughly 20% seen once. The sample consisted of blood, either unsorted or a sorted T cell fraction (not recorded which). These receptors all stem from a male donor with ankylosing spondylitis or in good health (not recorded which). The CDR3 runs from the conserved cysteine through the conserved F or W. Each record gives: CDR3 length, clone size, V gene, J gene, CDR3 protein. The listing skips clone size in some rows; elsewhere it reads once, few, many or a size class.

13	few	TRBV20-1	TRBJ2-5	CSAIENLKETQYF
13	.	TRBV5-1	TRBJ1-5	CASSFEVNQPQHF
12	many	TRBV29-1	TRBJ1-1	CSVQGARGEAFF
14	few	TRBV6-1	TRBJ2-1	CASNRDALYNEQFF
15	many	TRBV5-6	TRBJ1-5	CASSLGRGPALAQHF
11	.	TRBV3-1	TRBJ1-4	CASNQGEKLFF
14	many	TRBV20-1	TRBJ1-2	CSASVGQTIYGYTF
15	.	TRBV3-1	TRBJ2-1	CASSQGVGAGNEQFF
15	.	TRBV6-1	TRBJ1-2	CASSPGVGVTTGYTF
13	few	TRBV12-3/TRBV12-4	TRBJ1-2	CASSGQGASGYTF
13	few	TRBV20-1	TRBJ2-1	CSAEDLPRNEQFF
14	.	TRBV27	TRBJ2-3	CASRGYLSTDTQYF
15	.	TRBV20-1	TRBJ1-1	CSARVTGGRNTEAFF
14	once	TRBV12-3/TRBV12-4	TRBJ2-2	CASRRTDLTGKLFF
14	few	TRBV5-5	TRBJ1-4	CASSRLGTNEKLFF
18	.	TRBV11-2	TRBJ2-3	CASSFRPTSGGFTDTQYF
16	.	TRBV5-1	TRBJ1-1	CASRPRVGPGGTEAFF
14	.	TRBV5-1	TRBJ1-5	CASSPGGAGQPQHF
16	.	TRBV5-1	TRBJ2-2	CASSSQGAGLTGELFF
13	few	TRBV7-2	TRBJ2-3	CASSLVLTDTQYF
13	many	TRBV12-3/TRBV12-4	TRBJ1-5	CASSFIRNQPQHF
14	few	TRBV20-1	TRBJ2-3	CSARGRGWSDTQYF
15	many	TRBV5-5	TRBJ2-5	CASGGFPGTKETQYF
15	few	TRBV5-1	TRBJ2-3	CASSFLAGTTDTQYF
13	.	TRBV25-1	TRBJ2-3	CASRQGGTDTQYF
13	.	TRBV27	TRBJ2-1	CASRETGSHEQFF
13	few	TRBV12-3/TRBV12-4	TRBJ1-1	CASSQRQGSRAFF
14	.	TRBV7-6	TRBJ2-3	CASSPLSPQGTQYF
16	few	TRBV9	TRBJ1-2	CASSPPGGSDNYGYTF
13	few	TRBV5-1	TRBJ2-3	CASSEDFTDTQYF
11	few	TRBV20-1	TRBJ1-2	CSARVLGGYTF
11	many	TRBV29-1	TRBJ1-1	CSVQKNTEAFF
15	few	TRBV4-1	TRBJ2-2	CASKDYGGGAGELFF
13	many	TRBV28	TRBJ2-4	CASRLDGKNIQYF
14	many	TRBV10-3	TRBJ1-1	CAIRGTGGDTEAFF
14	few	TRBV5-1	TRBJ2-5	CASSSGRGQETQYF
14	.	TRBV7-2	TRBJ2-2	CASGARRITGELFF
13	many	TRBV9	TRBJ2-1	CASSPRTGNEQFF
14	.	TRBV9	TRBJ2-2	CASSIGTGTGELFF
16	.	TRBV20-1	TRBJ1-6	CSARWTGRRPNSPLHF
15	once	TRBV5-6	TRBJ2-3	CASSRDGPSTDTQYF
14	.	TRBV18	TRBJ2-2	CASSPGLDTGELFF
14	.	TRBV7-8	TRBJ2-3	CASSLEVIRDTQYF
16	.	TRBV14	TRBJ1-6	CASSQGRGGINSPLHF
16	.	TRBV6-5	TRBJ1-5	CASSYLRCDSNQPQHF
16	.	TRBV11-2	TRBJ2-5	CASSLLVAGGPETQYF
11	.	TRBV19	TRBJ2-1	CALDGDNEQFF
14	.	TRBV5-1	TRBJ2-1	CASQTGGSYNELFF
16	few	TRBV12-3/TRBV12-4	TRBJ2-3	CASTLMGTGGTDTQYF
19	.	TRBV5-1	TRBJ2-1	CASSSWDRGGSGSNNEQFF